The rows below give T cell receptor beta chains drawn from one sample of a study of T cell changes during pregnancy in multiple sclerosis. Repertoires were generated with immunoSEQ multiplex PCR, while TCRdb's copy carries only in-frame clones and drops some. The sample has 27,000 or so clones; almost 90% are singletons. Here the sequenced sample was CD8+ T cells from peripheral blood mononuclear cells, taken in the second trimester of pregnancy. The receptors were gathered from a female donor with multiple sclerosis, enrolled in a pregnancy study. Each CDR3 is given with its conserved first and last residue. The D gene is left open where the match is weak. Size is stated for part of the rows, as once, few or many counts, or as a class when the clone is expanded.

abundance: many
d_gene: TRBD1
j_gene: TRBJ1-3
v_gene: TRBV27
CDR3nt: TGTGCCAGCAGTGCCCTTTCATCCGACAGGGGCGCTGGAAACACCATATATTTT
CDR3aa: CASSALSSDRGAGNTIYF

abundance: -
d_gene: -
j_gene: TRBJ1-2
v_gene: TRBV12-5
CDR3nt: TGTGCTAGTGGCGATGCCTCGAGCGGATATGGCTACACCTTC
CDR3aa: CASGDASSGYGYTF

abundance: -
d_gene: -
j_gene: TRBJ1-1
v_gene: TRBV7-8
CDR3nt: TGTGCCAGCAGCTTCCTGCCCACGGAGGGACCGAACACTGAAGCTTTCTTT
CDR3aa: CASSFLPTEGPNTEAFF

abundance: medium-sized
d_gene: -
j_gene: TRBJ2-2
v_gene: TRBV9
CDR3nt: TGTGCCAGCAGGCCAGGGAATTCGAACACCGGGGAGCTGTTTTTT
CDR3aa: CASRPGNSNTGELFF

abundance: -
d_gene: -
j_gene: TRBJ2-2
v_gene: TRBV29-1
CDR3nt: TGCAGCGTTGTTCGGGGAGAAAGCTCCGGGGAGCTGTTTTTT
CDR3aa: CSVVRGESSGELFF

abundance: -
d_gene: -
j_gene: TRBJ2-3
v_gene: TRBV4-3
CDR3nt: TGCGCCAGCAGCCAAGGACCTAATTTGGGCGATACGCAGTATTTT
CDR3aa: CASSQGPNLGDTQYF

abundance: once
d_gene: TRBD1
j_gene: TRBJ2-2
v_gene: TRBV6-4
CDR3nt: TGTGCCAGCAGTGAAGAAGAGGGGACAGGGAGCGGGGAGCTGTTTTTT
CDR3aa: CASSEEEGTGSGELFF

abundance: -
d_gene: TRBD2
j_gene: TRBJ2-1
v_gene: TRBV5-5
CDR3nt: TGTGCCAGCAGTCTTATAGCGGGGGACTACAATGAGCAGTTCTTC
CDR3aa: CASSLIAGDYNEQFF

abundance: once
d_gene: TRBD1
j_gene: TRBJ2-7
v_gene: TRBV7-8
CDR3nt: TGTGCCAGCAGCTTAATTGGGACAGGGGGCCCCGAGCAGTACTTC
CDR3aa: CASSLIGTGGPEQYF

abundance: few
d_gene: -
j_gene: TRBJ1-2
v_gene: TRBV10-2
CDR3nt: TGCGCCAGCAGTGGGGCCTATGGCTACACCTTC
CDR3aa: CASSGAYGYTF

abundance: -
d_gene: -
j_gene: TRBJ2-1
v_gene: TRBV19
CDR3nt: TGTGCCAGTAGTGCCCCGATGGCACACCGTTCCTACAATGAGCAGTTCTTC
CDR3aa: CASSAPMAHRSYNEQFF

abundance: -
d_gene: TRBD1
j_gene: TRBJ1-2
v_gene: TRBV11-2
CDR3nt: TGTGCCAGCAGCTTAGTATCAAGGTGGGACAGGGATAGGCATGGCTACACCTTC
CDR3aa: CASSLVSRWDRDRHGYTF

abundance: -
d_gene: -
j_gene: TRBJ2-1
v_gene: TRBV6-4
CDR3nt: TGTGCCAGCAGTGACTCAGGGGAGGCGGAATACAATGAGCAGTTCTTC
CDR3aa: CASSDSGEAEYNEQFF

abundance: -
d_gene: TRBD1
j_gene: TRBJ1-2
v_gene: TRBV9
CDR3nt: TGTGCCAGCAGCCCCCGTTTTGGACAGGGAGGCTATGGCTACACCTTC
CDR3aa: CASSPRFGQGGYGYTF

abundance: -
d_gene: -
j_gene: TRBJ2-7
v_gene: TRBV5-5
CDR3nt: TGTGCCAGCAGCTTGGCGCAGCGCCCCTACGAGCAGTACTTC
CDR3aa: CASSLAQRPYEQYF

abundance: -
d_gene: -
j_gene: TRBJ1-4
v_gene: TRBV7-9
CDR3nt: TGTGCCAGCAGCTTCCAGGGCCATGATGAAAAACTGTTTTTT
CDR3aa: CASSFQGHDEKLFF

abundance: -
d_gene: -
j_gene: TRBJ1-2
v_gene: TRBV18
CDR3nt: TGTGCCAGCTCGCCAAGTGTTTGGGGCACAACGTACTATGGCTACACCTTC
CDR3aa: CASSPSVWGTTYYGYTF

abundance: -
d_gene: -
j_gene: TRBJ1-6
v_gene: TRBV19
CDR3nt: TGTGCCAGTAGTGCGCCGGGGAATCATTCACCCCTCCACTTT
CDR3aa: CASSAPGNHSPLHF

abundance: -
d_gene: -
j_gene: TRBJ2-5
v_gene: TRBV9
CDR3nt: TGTGCCAGCAGCCCCCTCGGGGCGGGGGCCGAGACCCAGTACTTC
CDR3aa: CASSPLGAGAETQYF

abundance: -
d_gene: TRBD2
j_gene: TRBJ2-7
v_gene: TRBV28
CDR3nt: TGTGCCAGCAGCCCCGGGGAGGGAGGCCTTAACGAGCAGTACTTC
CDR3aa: CASSPGEGGLNEQYF

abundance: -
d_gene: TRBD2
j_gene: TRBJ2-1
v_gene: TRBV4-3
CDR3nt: TGCGCCAGCAGCCAAGACGACGGGGGGGTTAATGAGCAGTTCTTC
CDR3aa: CASSQDDGGVNEQFF

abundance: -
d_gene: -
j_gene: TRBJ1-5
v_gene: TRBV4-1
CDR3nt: TGCGCCAGCAGCCAATACGGGTCAAGCAATCAGCCCCAGCATTTT
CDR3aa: CASSQYGSSNQPQHF

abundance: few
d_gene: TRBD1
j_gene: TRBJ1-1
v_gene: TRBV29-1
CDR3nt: TGCAGCGTCGATCGACCGGGACACAGGGGTGGGGATTTCTTT
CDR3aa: CSVDRPGHRGGDFF

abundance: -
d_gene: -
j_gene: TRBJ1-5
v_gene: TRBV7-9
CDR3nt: TGTGCCAGCAGCCCCAGGGGTGGCAATCAGCCCCAGCATTTT
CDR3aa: CASSPRGGNQPQHF

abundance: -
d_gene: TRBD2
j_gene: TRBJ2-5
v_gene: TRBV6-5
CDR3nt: TGTGCCAGCAGTTACTCGAGGGCGGGGGGGCAAGAGACCCAGTACTTC
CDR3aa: CASSYSRAGGQETQYF

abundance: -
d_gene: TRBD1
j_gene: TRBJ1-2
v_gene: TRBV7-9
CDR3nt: TGTGCCAGCAGCTCGATTACAGGGGTTGTAGGCTACACCTTC
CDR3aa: CASSSITGVVGYTF

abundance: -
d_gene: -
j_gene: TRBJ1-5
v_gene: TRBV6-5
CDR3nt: TGTGCCAGCAAGACGGGGGGCGTCAATCAGCCCCAGCATTTT
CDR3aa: CASKTGGVNQPQHF

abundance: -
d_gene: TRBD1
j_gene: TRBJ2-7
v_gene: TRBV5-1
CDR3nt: TGCGCCAGCGCATGGTCAGGGGGCGAGCAGTACTTC
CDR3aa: CASAWSGGEQYF

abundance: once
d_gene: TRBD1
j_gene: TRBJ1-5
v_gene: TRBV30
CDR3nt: TGTGCCTGGATGGACAGGGAGTCCAATCAGCCCCAGCATTTT
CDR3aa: CAWMDRESNQPQHF

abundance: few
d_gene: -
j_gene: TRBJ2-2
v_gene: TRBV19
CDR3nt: TGTGCCAGTAATGGGGAACAGGTTACCGGGGAGCTGTTTTTT
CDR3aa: CASNGEQVTGELFF

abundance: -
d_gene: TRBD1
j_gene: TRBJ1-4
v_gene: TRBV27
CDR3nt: TGTGCCAGCAGCAACACTCCCGGGACAGTACGAGAAAAACTGTTTTTT
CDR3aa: CASSNTPGTVREKLFF

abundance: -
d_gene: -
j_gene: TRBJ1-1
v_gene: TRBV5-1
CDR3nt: TGCGCCAGCAGCGCGGACGGGATTAACACTGAAGCTTTCTTT
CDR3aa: CASSADGINTEAFF

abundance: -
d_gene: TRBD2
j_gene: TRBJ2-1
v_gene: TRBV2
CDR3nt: TGTGCCAGCAGCCCCTGGACTAGTGGCCCCTACAATGAGCAGTTCTTC
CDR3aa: CASSPWTSGPYNEQFF

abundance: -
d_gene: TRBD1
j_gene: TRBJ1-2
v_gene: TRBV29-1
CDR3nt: TGCAGCGTTGAAGCCAAAGGGACAGTGAACTATGGCTACACCTTC
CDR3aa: CSVEAKGTVNYGYTF

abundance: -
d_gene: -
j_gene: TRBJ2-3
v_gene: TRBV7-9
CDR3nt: TGTGCCAGCAGCTTAGGCCGGGCTAGCCGGAACACAGATACGCAGTATTTT
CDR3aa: CASSLGRASRNTDTQYF

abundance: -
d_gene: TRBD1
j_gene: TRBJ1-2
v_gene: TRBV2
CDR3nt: TGTGCCATAGACAGGGGGACCTATGGCTACACCTTC
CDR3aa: CAIDRGTYGYTF

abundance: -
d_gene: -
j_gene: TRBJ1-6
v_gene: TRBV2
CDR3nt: TGTGCCAGCGAAAACCCACAGGGTCGATCACCCCTCCACTTT
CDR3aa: CASENPQGRSPLHF